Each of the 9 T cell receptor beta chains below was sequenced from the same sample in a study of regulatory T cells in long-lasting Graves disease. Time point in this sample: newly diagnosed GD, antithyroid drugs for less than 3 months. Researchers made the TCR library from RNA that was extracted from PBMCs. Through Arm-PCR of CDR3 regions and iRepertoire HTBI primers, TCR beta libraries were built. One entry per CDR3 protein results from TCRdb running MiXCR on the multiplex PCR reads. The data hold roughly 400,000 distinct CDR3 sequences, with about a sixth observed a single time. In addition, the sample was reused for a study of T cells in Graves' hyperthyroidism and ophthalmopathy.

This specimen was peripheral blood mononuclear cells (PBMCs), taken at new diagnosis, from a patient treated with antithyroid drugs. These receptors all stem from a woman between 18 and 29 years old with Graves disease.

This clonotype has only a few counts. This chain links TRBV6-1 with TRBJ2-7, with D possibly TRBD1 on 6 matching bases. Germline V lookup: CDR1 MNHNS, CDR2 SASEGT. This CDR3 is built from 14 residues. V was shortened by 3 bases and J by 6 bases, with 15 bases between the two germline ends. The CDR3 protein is CASSDRGGEGEQYF. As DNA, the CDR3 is TGTGCCAGCAGTGACAGGGGTGGTGAAGGCGAGCAGTACTTC.

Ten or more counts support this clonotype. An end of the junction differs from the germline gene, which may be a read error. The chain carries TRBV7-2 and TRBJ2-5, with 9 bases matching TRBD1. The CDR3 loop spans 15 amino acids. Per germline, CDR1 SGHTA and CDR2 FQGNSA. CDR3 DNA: TGCGCCAGCAGCCAAGGGGACAGGGACCAAGAGACCCAGTACTTC. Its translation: CASSQGDRDQETQYF.

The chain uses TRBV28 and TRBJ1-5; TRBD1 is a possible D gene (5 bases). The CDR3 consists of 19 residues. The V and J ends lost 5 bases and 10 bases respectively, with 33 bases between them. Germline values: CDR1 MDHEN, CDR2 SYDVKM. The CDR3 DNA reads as TGTGCCAGCAGTCCTCTGGGGACGGGACTACTGGTCCACGTTACCCCCCAGCATTTT. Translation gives CASSPLGTGLLVHVTPQHF.

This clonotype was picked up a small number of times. CDR3 bases: TGTGCCACCAGCAGTACCGGGACAGGGGATCTATTAGATTCACCCCTCCACTTT. It is translated as CATSSTGTGDLLDSPLHF. The V call is TRBV15, the J call TRBJ1-6, with 10 bases fitting TRBD1. Germline CDR1 LNHNV, CDR2 YYDKDF (reference sequence). Unmatched junction bases numbered 13, after V lost 3 bases and J lost 8 bases. The CDR3 is made up of 18 amino acids.

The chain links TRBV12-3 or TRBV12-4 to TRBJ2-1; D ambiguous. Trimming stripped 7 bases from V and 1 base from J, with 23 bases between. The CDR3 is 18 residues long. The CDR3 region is CASKRSRADLLSYNEQFF. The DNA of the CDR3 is TGTGCCAGCAAAAGGTCCCGGGCCGACCTCCTATCCTACAATGAGCAGTTCTTC.

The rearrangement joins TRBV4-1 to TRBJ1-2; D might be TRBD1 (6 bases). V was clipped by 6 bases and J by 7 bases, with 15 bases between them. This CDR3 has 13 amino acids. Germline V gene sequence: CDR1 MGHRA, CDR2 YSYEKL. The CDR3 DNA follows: TGCGCCAGCAGTCCCGTGGGGACACCTGGCTACACCTTC. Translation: CASSPVGTPGYTF.

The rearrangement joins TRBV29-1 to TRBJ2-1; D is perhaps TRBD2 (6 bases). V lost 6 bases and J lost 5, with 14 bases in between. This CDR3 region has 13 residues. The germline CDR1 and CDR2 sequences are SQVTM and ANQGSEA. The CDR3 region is CSVPSVSNNEQFF. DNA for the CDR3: TGCAGCGTGCCTAGCGTGAGTAACAATGAGCAGTTCTTC.

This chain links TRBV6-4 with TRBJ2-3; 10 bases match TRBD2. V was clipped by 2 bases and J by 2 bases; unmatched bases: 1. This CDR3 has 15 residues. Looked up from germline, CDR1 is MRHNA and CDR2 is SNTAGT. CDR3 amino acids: CASSDGTSDTDTQYF. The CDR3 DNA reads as TGTGCCAGCAGTGACGGGACTAGCGACACAGATACGCAGTATTTT.

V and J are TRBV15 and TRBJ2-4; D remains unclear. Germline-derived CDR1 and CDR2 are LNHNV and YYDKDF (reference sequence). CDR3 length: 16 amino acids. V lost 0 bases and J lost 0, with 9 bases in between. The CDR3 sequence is CATSRDGEVAKNIQYF. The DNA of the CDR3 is TGTGCCACCAGCAGAGATGGCGAGGTAGCCAAAAACATTCAGTACTTC.